Listed here are 30 T cell receptor beta chains from one sample, sequenced in a study of early T cells in non-severe SARS-CoV-2 infection. TCRdb reanalysed the 5' RACE reads using MiXCR and keeps one entry per CDR3 protein. The sample includes roughly 70,000 distinct CDR3 sequences, around 18% seen only once; the top ten take 8.9%. Source: whole blood, taken at baseline. These receptors all come from an adult who was a healthcare worker with PCR-confirmed SARS-CoV-2 infection or an uninfected control (not recorded which).

Only a few counts were recorded for this clonotype. V is TRBV5-1 and J is TRBJ1-4, with a possible D match to TRBD1 (6 bases). Germline CDR1 is SGHRS and CDR2 is YFSETQ. V dropped 5 bases and J dropped 4 bases, with 12 bases sitting between them. The CDR3 covers 14 residues. Here the CDR3 reads CASSAGAGNEKLFF. The CDR3 DNA reads as TGCGCCAGCAGTGCAGGGGCTGGTAATGAAAAACTGTTTTTT.

V is TRBV7-9 and J is TRBJ2-7; 8 bases align to TRBD2. Germline V gene data show CDR1 as SEHNR and CDR2 as FQNEAQ (reference sequence). The CDR3 covers 14 residues. V dropped 5 bases and J dropped 0; count of bases not matched to a gene: 3. CDR3 loop: CASSPGLDSYEQYF. The CDR3 DNA reads TGTGCCAGCAGCCCGGGACTAGACTCCTACGAGCAGTACTTC. The full variable domain, in which reference TRBV7-9 and TRBJ2-7 provide the parts outside the CDR3, is DTGVSQNPRHKITKRGQNVTFRCDPISEHNRLYWYRQTLGQGPEFLTYFQNEAQLEKSRLLSDRFSAERPKGSFSTLEIQRTEQGDSAMYLCASSPGLDSYEQYFGPGTRLTVT.

This clonotype has only a few counts. One end of the junction is discordant with germline, which a read error may explain. The genes are TRBV30 and TRBJ2-3; D possibly corresponds to TRBD2 (6 bases). Germline CDR1 is GTSNPN and CDR2 is SVGIG (reference sequence). The CDR3 spans 16 residues. CDR3 sequence reads: CAWGVRRGRNDDTQYF. Here the CDR3 DNA reads TGTGCCTGGGGTGTTAGGCGGGGCCGAAATGATGATACGCAGTATTTT.

This clonotype was detected once. The gene calls are TRBV7-2 and TRBJ1-5; 10 bases agree with TRBD1. Germline V gene data show CDR1 as SGHTA and CDR2 as FQGNSA. The CDR3 spans 16 residues. Trimming took 3 bases from V and 7 from J; bases not matched to a gene: 9. The CDR3 nucleotides read TGTGCCAGCAGCTTGGGCCCGGGACAGGGGAGGCAGCCCCAGCATTTT. It specifies CASSLGPGQGRQPQHF.

This clonotype was counted only a few times. V usage is TRBV11-2 and J usage is TRBJ1-1, with no clear D. V was pared by 4 bases and J by 2 bases, with 17 bases between. The CDR3 is made up of 16 amino acids. The V gene's germline CDR1 is SGHAT and CDR2 FQNNGV. CDR3 coding DNA: TGTGCCAGCAGCTCAATGGTGGGTTGGGGAAACACTGAAGCTTTCTTT. It is translated as CASSSMVGWGNTEAFF.

This chain joins TRBV6-5 and TRBJ2-1; 10 bases are shared with TRBD1. Unmatched junction bases numbered 8, after V lost 6 bases and J lost 3 bases. This CDR3 spans 16 amino acids. Germline V CDR1 and CDR2: MNHEY, SVGAGI. This chain's CDR3 is CASSRRTGGYYNEQFF. DNA of the CDR3: TGTGCCAGCAGCCGAAGGACAGGGGGTTACTACAATGAGCAGTTCTTC.

The chain joins TRBV21-1 to TRBJ2-5; whether TRBD1, the table's D call, matches the DNA was not checked. TRBV21-1 is labeled a pseudogene. CDR3 length equals 14 residues. The CDR3 DNA reads as TGTGCCAGCATCCCTACAGAGATCCCGGAGACCCAGTACTTC. It specifies CASIPTEIPETQYF.

This clonotype was observed a handful of times. The chain couples TRBV11-2 to TRBJ2-1, with D perhaps assigned TRBD1 or TRBD2 (5 bases each). With 3 bases removed from V and 2 bases from J, the gap between germline ends came to 11 bases. Per germline, CDR1 SGHAT and CDR2 FQNNGV. This CDR3 is built from 15 residues. The CDR3 reads CASSFLAGTYNEQFF. CDR3 nucleotides: TGTGCCAGCAGCTTTCTAGCAGGGACCTACAATGAGCAGTTCTTC.

The rearrangement uses TRBV4-3 and TRBJ1-2; D remains ambiguous. Per the germline V gene, CDR1 is LGHNA and CDR2 is YSLEER. This CDR3 is 15 amino acids long. Trimming took 1 base from V and 0 from J, leaving 9 bases between them. CDR3: CASSQGSFTNYGYTF. CDR3 nucleotides: TGCGCCAGCAGCCAAGGGTCCTTTACTAACTATGGCTACACCTTC.

There are a few counts of this clonotype. This chain uses TRBV2 with TRBJ2-3; maybe TRBD2 (6 bases). CDR3 size: 14 residues. Germline loops: CDR1 SNHLY, CDR2 FYNNEI. V gave up 10 bases and J gave up 1 base, with 15 bases separating them. This chain's CDR3 is CATRDGGRTDTQYF. In DNA form, the CDR3 reads TGTGCCACACGGGACGGGGGTCGCACAGATACGCAGTATTTT.

There are a few counts of this clonotype. The chain uses TRBV7-9 and TRBJ2-2; unclear D gene. This CDR3 comprises 14 residues. Germline-derived CDR1 and CDR2 are SEHNR and FQNEAQ (reference sequence). Trimming shortened V by 1 base and J by 5 bases, and 8 bases separated the two germline ends. As DNA, the CDR3 is TGTGCCAGCAGCTTAGATCTCACTACCGGGGAGCTGTTTTTT. Its protein product is CASSLDLTTGELFF.

This clonotype was observed a few times. The rearrangement uses TRBV12-3 or TRBV12-4 and TRBJ2-1, with D tentatively TRBD1 (5 bases). The germline V and J ends were trimmed by 6 bases and 4 bases, with 13 bases remaining between them. There are 14 residues in the CDR3. Here the CDR3 DNA reads TGTGCCAGCAGCCGAATGACAGCATACAATGAGCAGTTCTTC. It translates to CASSRMTAYNEQFF.

This sequence joins TRBV5-1 and TRBJ1-1; D unresolved. The germline CDR1 and CDR2 sequences are SGHRS and YFSETQ. V dropped 4 bases and J dropped 0 bases, with 16 bases sitting between them. This CDR3 has 16 amino acids. CDR3 coding DNA: TGCGCCAGCAGCCTCCAAAGCGGACGAATGAACACTGAAGCTTTCTTT. This gives the protein CASSLQSGRMNTEAFF.

The rearrangement joins TRBV20-1 to TRBJ2-3; TRBD1 or TRBD2 may be the D gene (5 bases each). The CDR3 contains 16 residues. The germline CDR1 and CDR2 sequences are DFQATT and SNEGSKA (reference sequence). V was shortened by 6 bases and J by 4 bases, with 23 bases between the two germline ends. The CDR3 loop is CSAVNGADPPPDTQYF. In DNA, the CDR3 is TGCAGTGCCGTAAACGGGGCGGACCCGCCCCCAGATACGCAGTATTTT.

By share, this clonotype ranks as medium-sized. The chain joins TRBV4-3 to TRBJ2-5; TRBD2 matches 7 bases. With 3 bases clipped from V and 5 bases from J, the junction kept 12 bases outside the gene matches. The CDR3 is made up of 16 amino acids. CDR1 LGHNA and CDR2 YSLEER come from the germline V gene. The CDR3 DNA reads TGCGCCAGCAGCCAGGGCGTCGCGGGGGTTACGGAGACCCAGTACTTC. Its protein is CASSQGVAGVTETQYF.

This clonotype was seen a few times. The chain has TRBV4-2 and TRBJ1-5; D uncertain. The germline V gene encodes CDR1 LGHNA and CDR2 YNFKEQ. Trimming pared 0 bases from V and 13 bases from J, leaving 13 bases between. The CDR3 length is 13 residues. The CDR3 sequence: CASSQEVDRPQHF. CDR3 DNA: TGTGCCAGCAGCCAAGAAGTCGACCGACCGCAGCATTTT.

Concerning this clonotype: Given a much more abundant clone one base away, this may be a read error. The chain links TRBV6-5 to TRBJ1-3; 7 nucleotides match TRBD1. In germline, CDR1 is MNHEY, CDR2 SVGAGI. The CDR3 is made up of 15 amino acids. CDR3 amino acids: CASSYGTASGITIYF. The CDR3 DNA follows: TGTGCCAGCAGTTACGGGACAGCCTCTGGAATCACCATATATTTT.

The J gene is TRBJ2-7, the V gene TRBV3-1; TRBD1 agrees at 7 bases. The CDR3 runs to 16 residues. The germline V gene has CDR1 LGHDT and CDR2 YNNKEL (reference sequence). The V segment lost 4 bases and the J segment 3 bases; nucleotides outside the gene matches: 12. CDR3 amino acids: CASSPRLGQVNYEQYF. The CDR3 coding sequence is TGTGCCAGCAGCCCCCGACTCGGACAGGTCAACTACGAGCAGTACTTC.

This sequence joins TRBV25-1 and TRBJ2-7; 10 bases are shared with TRBD2. This CDR3 is built from 14 residues. J was trimmed by 3 bases and V by 6 bases; bases with no gene match: 5. Germline lookup yields CDR1 MGHDK and CDR2 SYGVNS. This CDR3 reads CASRGSGGLYEQYF. DNA of the CDR3: TGTGCCAGCAGGGGTAGCGGGGGGCTCTACGAGCAGTACTTC.

This clonotype was picked up a small number of times. The chain recombines TRBV6-2 or TRBV6-3 with TRBJ2-1; D is perhaps TRBD2 (6 bases). The CDR3 contains 19 residues. Germline CDR1 is MNHEY and CDR2 is SVGEGT. V was clipped by 0 bases and J by 4 bases, with 22 bases between them. This CDR3 reads CASSYSRSGLASTYNEQFF. The CDR3 DNA sequence: TGTGCCAGCAGTTACTCGAGGTCGGGGCTAGCGAGTACTTACAATGAGCAGTTCTTC.

The chain combines TRBV12-3 or TRBV12-4 with TRBJ1-3; D is unresolved. The V and J ends lost 10 bases and 0 bases respectively, with 13 bases between them. The CDR3 has 14 amino acids. The CDR3 coding sequence is TGTGCCACCGGACGGCAGAGCTCTGGAAACACCATATATTTT. Translated: CATGRQSSGNTIYF.

In this sample, this clonotype turned up a few times. The CDR3 is CASSEIELAGRRETQYF. In nucleotides, the CDR3 is TGTGCCAGCAGTGAAATCGAACTAGCGGGCCGTCGGGAGACCCAGTACTTC. The chain uses TRBV6-1 and TRBJ2-5; 9 bases fit TRBD2. CDR1 and CDR2 from the germline V gene are MNHNS and SASEGT. V lost 2 bases, J lost 5 bases, and 12 bases stayed unmatched. This CDR3 has 17 amino acids.

The chain carries TRBV6-5 and TRBJ1-1; D ambiguous. This CDR3 contains 16 residues. From germline, CDR1 is MNHEY and CDR2 SVGAGI. Trimming shortened V by 1 base and J by 4 bases, and 16 bases separated the two germline ends. The CDR3 spells CASSYFGVGRGTEAFF. The DNA for the CDR3 is TGTGCCAGCAGTTACTTTGGGGTTGGGCGAGGCACTGAAGCTTTCTTT.

This clonotype was counted at least ten times. The chain is built from TRBV20-1 and TRBJ2-7; D remains unclear. The CDR3 is made up of 12 amino acids. Germline CDR1 DFQATT, CDR2 SNEGSKA (reference sequence). V was clipped by 4 bases and J by 5 bases, with 12 bases between them. This CDR3 reads CSAIPVSDEQYF. As DNA, the CDR3 is TGCAGTGCTATTCCCGTGTCTGACGAGCAGTACTTC.

This clonotype was observed a few times. The chain links TRBV5-1 to TRBJ2-1; D ambiguous. Trimming cost V 6 bases and J 0 bases, with 10 bases left between them. There are 14 residues in the CDR3. Germline loops: CDR1 SGHRS, CDR2 YFSETQ. CDR3 loop: CASKGQSSYNEQFF. DNA of the CDR3: TGCGCCAGCAAAGGTCAAAGCTCCTACAATGAGCAGTTCTTC.

This clonotype was counted only a few times. The CDR3 DNA reads TGCGCCAGCAGCCTTATCGACAGGCCCGGGGAGCTGTTTTTT. This encodes CASSLIDRPGELFF. This sequence joins TRBV4-3 and TRBJ2-2; D is perhaps TRBD1 (6 bases). Germline CDR1 is LGHNA and CDR2 is YSLEER. This CDR3 has 14 residues. The V end lost 4 bases, the J end lost 6 bases, and 12 bases lay between the germline ends.

This clonotype was counted many times. The gene calls are TRBV18 and TRBJ2-4; D remains unclear. The CDR3 runs to 12 residues. Per germline, CDR1 KGHSH and CDR2 LQKENI. Trimming removed 3 bases at V and 4 bases at J, with 4 bases between. The CDR3 reads CASSPQKNIQYF. The CDR3 DNA follows: TGTGCCAGCTCACCTCAGAAAAACATTCAGTACTTC.

This clonotype was observed many times. The chain uses TRBV11-2 and TRBJ2-5, with 7 bases aligning to TRBD1. J lost 1 base, V lost 4 bases, and 3 bases had no gene match. Germline CDR1 reads SGHAT; CDR2 reads FQNNGV. CDR3 length equals 14 residues. CDR3 loop: CASSSSGGQETQYF. As DNA, the CDR3 is TGTGCCAGCAGCTCCTCAGGGGGCCAAGAGACCCAGTACTTC.

This clonotype has only a few counts. The V and J genes are TRBV20-1 and TRBJ2-1; D may be TRBD2 (7 bases). The CDR3 covers 14 residues. Germline-derived CDR1 and CDR2 are DFQATT and SNEGSKA (reference sequence). V dropped 3 bases and J dropped 3 bases, with 12 bases sitting between them. Here the CDR3 reads CSARGGAFYNEQFF. The CDR3 DNA reads as TGCAGTGCTAGGGGGGGGGCGTTCTACAATGAGCAGTTCTTC.

This clonotype is a singleton in its sample. This chain uses TRBV20-1 with TRBJ1-1; 9 bases match TRBD1. Germline lookup yields CDR1 DFQATT and CDR2 SNEGSKA (reference sequence). The V gene end was trimmed by 3 bases and the J gene end by 0 bases; junction bases not matched to a gene: 5. This CDR3 is built from 15 residues. CDR3 amino acids: CSASPGQGMNTEAFF. The CDR3 region has the DNA TGCAGTGCTAGTCCGGGACAGGGTATGAACACTGAAGCTTTCTTT.